This is a list of T cell receptor beta chains from one sample in a study of regulatory T cells in long-lasting Graves disease. TCRdb re-derived calls from the multiplex PCR reads in MiXCR, one entry per CDR3 protein. The sample has around 500,000 distinct CDR3 sequences; approximately 12% are singletons. The same specimen was also included in a second study, on T cells in Graves' hyperthyroidism and ophthalmopathy.

The sequencing used peripheral blood mononuclear cells (PBMCs), collected at new diagnosis, from a patient treated with antithyroid drugs. These receptors all stem from a woman aged 25 to 39 with Graves disease. CDR3s include the opening cysteine and the closing phenylalanine or tryptophan. D genes are given only for firm matches. Clone sizes are given selectively: once, few, many, or a class where the clone is expanded.

j_gene: TRBJ1-1
v_gene: TRBV19
abundance: .
d_gene: .
CDR3aa: CAALSRAGPEAFF
CDR3nt: TGTGCCGCCTTATCTCGGGCTGGCCCTGAAGCTTTCTTT

j_gene: TRBJ1-2
v_gene: TRBV24-1
abundance: .
d_gene: .
CDR3aa: CATSDFPDYGYTF
CDR3nt: TGTGCCACCAGTGATTTCCCTGACTATGGCTACACCTTC

j_gene: TRBJ1-1
v_gene: TRBV5-6
abundance: few
d_gene: TRBD1
CDR3aa: CASSLARQGAEAFF
CDR3nt: TGTGCCAGCAGCTTGGCGCGTCAGGGGGCTGAAGCTTTCTTT

j_gene: TRBJ2-1
v_gene: TRBV11-2
abundance: many
d_gene: TRBD2
CDR3aa: CASSLSGLATNEQFF
CDR3nt: TGTGCCAGCAGCTTGTCCGGACTAGCGACTAATGAGCAGTTCTTC

j_gene: TRBJ2-2
v_gene: TRBV29-1
abundance: many
d_gene: .
CDR3aa: CSVGQGNTGELFF
CDR3nt: TGCAGCGTTGGCCAGGGGAACACCGGGGAGCTGTTTTTT

j_gene: TRBJ1-5
v_gene: TRBV2
abundance: few
d_gene: TRBD1
CDR3aa: CASSVGQGLGAQHF
CDR3nt: TGTGCCAGCAGTGTCGGACAGGGGCTCGGGGCCCAGCATTTT

j_gene: TRBJ2-7
v_gene: TRBV19
abundance: many
d_gene: TRBD1
CDR3aa: CASRAPPGQGYEQYF
CDR3nt: TGTGCCAGTAGAGCTCCTCCGGGACAGGGTTACGAGCAGTACTTC

j_gene: TRBJ2-5
v_gene: TRBV2
abundance: many
d_gene: .
CDR3aa: CASSEVIPAETQYF
CDR3nt: TGTGCCAGCAGTGAAGTCATTCCGGCGGAGACCCAGTACTTC

j_gene: TRBJ1-1
v_gene: TRBV28
abundance: many
d_gene: .
CDR3aa: CASSLDTAEAFF
CDR3nt: TGTGCCAGCAGTTTAGATACGGCTGAAGCTTTCTTT

j_gene: TRBJ1-2
v_gene: TRBV19
abundance: few
d_gene: TRBD1
CDR3aa: CASRKPQGTNGYTF
CDR3nt: TGTGCCAGTAGGAAACCACAGGGGACGAACGGCTACACCTTC

j_gene: TRBJ2-3
v_gene: TRBV6-5
abundance: many
d_gene: .
CDR3aa: CASSYSGRSPDTQYF
CDR3nt: TGTGCCAGCAGTTACTCGGGGAGGAGCCCAGATACGCAGTATTTT

j_gene: TRBJ1-5
v_gene: TRBV2
abundance: many
d_gene: .
CDR3aa: CASSEMFTGSQPQHF
CDR3nt: TGTGCCAGCAGTGAAATGTTTACAGGGTCTCAGCCCCAGCATTTT

j_gene: TRBJ2-2
v_gene: TRBV11-2
abundance: many
d_gene: .
CDR3aa: CASSLPTGINTGELFF
CDR3nt: TGTGCCAGCAGCTTACCGACAGGAATTAACACCGGGGAGCTGTTTTTT

j_gene: TRBJ2-4
v_gene: TRBV28
abundance: many
d_gene: .
CDR3aa: CASSRGGVTKNIQYF
CDR3nt: TGTGCCAGCAGTAGAGGCGGGGTGACCAAAAACATTCAGTACTTC

j_gene: TRBJ2-2
v_gene: TRBV15
abundance: many
d_gene: TRBD1
CDR3aa: CATSSFGTENTGELFF
CDR3nt: TGTGCCACCAGCAGCTTCGGGACAGAAAACACCGGGGAGCTGTTTTTT

j_gene: TRBJ2-3
v_gene: TRBV11-3
abundance: many
d_gene: .
CDR3aa: CASSTRGQASFTADTQYF
CDR3nt: TGTGCCAGCAGCACAAGGGGTCAGGCTAGTTTTACCGCAGATACGCAGTATTTT

j_gene: TRBJ1-6
v_gene: TRBV27
abundance: many
d_gene: .
CDR3aa: CASSLVGISPLHF
CDR3nt: TGTGCCAGCAGTTTGGTCGGGATTTCACCCCTCCACTTT

j_gene: TRBJ1-5
v_gene: TRBV5-1
abundance: many
d_gene: .
CDR3aa: CASSFGPDQPQHF
CDR3nt: TGCGCCAGCAGCTTCGGACCGGATCAGCCCCAGCATTTT

j_gene: TRBJ1-1
v_gene: TRBV6-2/TRBV6-3
abundance: many
d_gene: TRBD1
CDR3aa: CASSGRDRGSYTEAFF
CDR3nt: TGTGCCAGCAGTGGTCGGGACAGGGGGAGTTACACTGAAGCTTTCTTT

j_gene: TRBJ1-1
v_gene: TRBV7-3
abundance: many
d_gene: .
CDR3aa: CASSLQGPNTEAFF
CDR3nt: TGTGCCAGCAGCCTCCAGGGGCCGAACACTGAAGCTTTCTTT

j_gene: TRBJ2-7
v_gene: TRBV27
abundance: many
d_gene: .
CDR3aa: CASGPGGAYEQYF
CDR3nt: TGTGCCAGCGGCCCAGGGGGGGCCTACGAGCAGTACTTC

j_gene: TRBJ2-1
v_gene: TRBV6-2/TRBV6-3
abundance: .
d_gene: .
CDR3aa: CASSYEDWYNEQFF
CDR3nt: TGTGCCAGCAGTTACGAGGACTGGTACAATGAGCAGTTCTTC

j_gene: TRBJ2-7
v_gene: TRBV20-1
abundance: many
d_gene: .
CDR3aa: CSASLAGGTYEQYF
CDR3nt: TGCAGTGCTAGTTTGGCAGGGGGGACCTACGAGCAGTACTTC

j_gene: TRBJ1-1
v_gene: TRBV12-3/TRBV12-4
abundance: .
d_gene: .
CDR3aa: CASSLLRGAAGAFF
CDR3nt: TGTGCCAGCAGTTTACTCCGCGGCGCGGCTGGAGCTTTCTTT

j_gene: TRBJ2-3
v_gene: TRBV6-5
abundance: many
d_gene: .
CDR3aa: CASSYRSVGTDTQYF
CDR3nt: TGTGCCAGCAGTTATAGGAGCGTTGGCACAGATACGCAGTATTTT

j_gene: TRBJ2-3
v_gene: TRBV5-1
abundance: few
d_gene: .
CDR3aa: CASSSSSPRDTQYF
CDR3nt: TGCGCCAGCAGCTCTAGCTCACCCCGGGATACGCAGTATTTT

j_gene: TRBJ2-1
v_gene: TRBV9
abundance: .
d_gene: .
CDR3aa: CASSVFGASSYNEQFF
CDR3nt: TGTGCCAGCAGCGTATTCGGGGCCAGCTCCTACAATGAGCAGTTCTTC

j_gene: TRBJ2-7
v_gene: TRBV4-1
abundance: .
d_gene: TRBD2
CDR3aa: CASSPSEREGHYERYF
CDR3nt: TGCGCCAGCAGCCCTTCCGAGCGGGAGGGCCACTACGAGCGGTACTTC

j_gene: TRBJ2-2
v_gene: TRBV25-1
abundance: .
d_gene: .
CDR3aa: CASSEYQATGELFF
CDR3nt: TGTGCCAGCAGTGAATATCAGGCCACGGGGGAGCTGTTTTTT

j_gene: TRBJ1-1
v_gene: TRBV4-2
abundance: many
d_gene: .
CDR3aa: CASSQDIRFWSGFF
CDR3nt: TGTGCCAGCAGCCAAGATATCAGGTTCTGGAGTGGTTTCTTT

j_gene: TRBJ1-5
v_gene: TRBV19
abundance: .
d_gene: .
CDR3aa: CASSPPRWRGKEPQHF
CDR3nt: TGTGCCAGTAGTCCCCCCCGGTGGCGGGGTAAGGAGCCCCAGCATTTT

j_gene: TRBJ2-5
v_gene: TRBV28
abundance: once
d_gene: .
CDR3aa: CASSFLLQGTQETQYF
CDR3nt: TGTGCCAGCAGTTTCCTTTTACAGGGCACTCAAGAGACCCAGTACTTC

j_gene: TRBJ2-7
v_gene: TRBV28
abundance: few
d_gene: TRBD1
CDR3aa: CASIKTGYDEQYF
CDR3nt: TGTGCCAGCATCAAGACAGGGTACGACGAGCAGTACTTC

j_gene: TRBJ1-4
v_gene: TRBV7-3
abundance: few
d_gene: TRBD1
CDR3aa: CASSLTGTVNEKLFF
CDR3nt: TGTGCCAGCAGCTTAACGGGGACAGTAAATGAAAAACTGTTTTTT

j_gene: TRBJ1-2
v_gene: TRBV4-1
abundance: .
d_gene: .
CDR3aa: CASSQLVKMRQVANYGYTF
CDR3nt: TGCGCCAGCAGCCAACTGGTAAAAATGAGACAGGTGGCAAACTATGGCTACACCTTC

j_gene: TRBJ1-4
v_gene: TRBV24-1
abundance: many
d_gene: .
CDR3aa: CATSAGLGSNEKLFF
CDR3nt: TGTGCCACCAGTGCCGGTCTTGGGTCTAATGAAAAACTGTTTTTT

j_gene: TRBJ1-5
v_gene: TRBV2
abundance: many
d_gene: TRBD1
CDR3aa: CASNRDSQSQPQHF
CDR3nt: TGTGCCAGCAACCGGGACAGCCAAAGTCAGCCCCAGCATTTT

j_gene: TRBJ2-7
v_gene: TRBV30
abundance: many
d_gene: .
CDR3aa: CAWSDPTGFYEQYF
CDR3nt: TGTGCCTGGAGTGACCCCACAGGTTTCTACGAGCAGTACTTC

j_gene: TRBJ2-3
v_gene: TRBV27
abundance: many
d_gene: .
CDR3aa: CASSLAGTLTDTQYF
CDR3nt: TGTGCCAGCAGCCTCGCCGGGACACTCACAGATACGCAGTATTTT

j_gene: TRBJ2-1
v_gene: TRBV20-1
abundance: .
d_gene: .
CDR3aa: CSASPSGSSYNEQFF
CDR3nt: TGCAGTGCTAGCCCGTCAGGGAGCTCCTACAATGAGCAGTTCTTC

j_gene: TRBJ1-2
v_gene: TRBV6-2/TRBV6-3
abundance: .
d_gene: TRBD1
CDR3aa: CASLGPGQGDYGYTF
CDR3nt: TGTGCCAGCCTGGGACCGGGACAGGGGGACTATGGCTACACCTTC

j_gene: TRBJ2-7
v_gene: TRBV19
abundance: few
d_gene: .
CDR3aa: CASSIDAGTYEQYF
CDR3nt: TGTGCCAGTAGTATAGATGCAGGTACCTACGAGCAGTACTTC

j_gene: TRBJ1-1
v_gene: TRBV20-1
abundance: many
d_gene: .
CDR3aa: CSARDLRGYTEAFF
CDR3nt: TGCAGTGCTAGAGATCTTAGGGGATACACTGAAGCTTTCTTT

j_gene: TRBJ1-1
v_gene: TRBV29-1
abundance: many
d_gene: TRBD1
CDR3aa: CSVELPQGANTEAFF
CDR3nt: TGCAGCGTTGAACTGCCACAGGGGGCGAACACTGAAGCTTTCTTT

j_gene: TRBJ1-2
v_gene: TRBV28
abundance: many
d_gene: TRBD1
CDR3aa: CASSDNNNRDRYGYTF
CDR3nt: TGTGCCAGCAGCGACAATAATAACAGGGACAGATATGGCTACACCTTC

j_gene: TRBJ1-6
v_gene: TRBV18
abundance: many
d_gene: TRBD1
CDR3aa: CASSWDSYNSPLHF
CDR3nt: TGTGCCAGCAGTTGGGACAGCTATAATTCACCCCTCCACTTT

j_gene: TRBJ2-3
v_gene: TRBV2
abundance: few
d_gene: TRBD1
CDR3aa: CAREGQTTDTQYF
CDR3nt: TGTGCCAGAGAGGGACAGACCACAGATACGCAGTATTTT

j_gene: TRBJ2-7
v_gene: TRBV2
abundance: many
d_gene: .
CDR3aa: CASSGQHYEQYF
CDR3nt: TGTGCCAGCAGTGGTCAGCACTACGAGCAGTACTTC

j_gene: TRBJ1-5
v_gene: TRBV20-1
abundance: many
d_gene: .
CDR3aa: CSARKSDGEGQPQHF
CDR3nt: TGCAGTGCTAGAAAGTCGGACGGGGAAGGGCAGCCCCAGCATTTT

j_gene: TRBJ2-1
v_gene: TRBV11-3
abundance: many
d_gene: TRBD1
CDR3aa: CASSPGQGEYYEQFF
CDR3nt: TGTGCCAGCAGCCCTGGACAGGGAGAATACTATGAGCAGTTCTTC

j_gene: TRBJ2-1
v_gene: TRBV6-1
abundance: many
d_gene: TRBD2
CDR3aa: CASRGLAGEWAEQFF
CDR3nt: TGTGCCAGCAGGGGACTAGCGGGAGAATGGGCCGAGCAGTTCTTC

j_gene: TRBJ2-7
v_gene: TRBV7-6
abundance: many
d_gene: .
CDR3aa: CASSSLAGPLSYEQYF
CDR3nt: TGTGCCAGCAGCTCGCTGGCGGGGCCGCTAAGCTACGAGCAGTACTTC

j_gene: TRBJ2-2
v_gene: TRBV11-2
abundance: .
d_gene: .
CDR3aa: CASSLAGATGELFF
CDR3nt: TGTGCCAGCAGCTTAGCAGGGGCCACCGGGGAGCTGTTTTTT

j_gene: TRBJ1-4
v_gene: TRBV20-1
abundance: .
d_gene: TRBD1
CDR3aa: CSARGTGGFDEKLFF
CDR3nt: TGCAGTGCTAGAGGAACAGGGGGTTTTGATGAAAAACTGTTTTTT

j_gene: TRBJ2-1
v_gene: TRBV12-3/TRBV12-4
abundance: few
d_gene: TRBD2
CDR3aa: CASSLSLAGTSYNEQFF
CDR3nt: TGTGCCAGCAGTTTATCCCTAGCGGGTACCTCCTACAATGAGCAGTTCTTC